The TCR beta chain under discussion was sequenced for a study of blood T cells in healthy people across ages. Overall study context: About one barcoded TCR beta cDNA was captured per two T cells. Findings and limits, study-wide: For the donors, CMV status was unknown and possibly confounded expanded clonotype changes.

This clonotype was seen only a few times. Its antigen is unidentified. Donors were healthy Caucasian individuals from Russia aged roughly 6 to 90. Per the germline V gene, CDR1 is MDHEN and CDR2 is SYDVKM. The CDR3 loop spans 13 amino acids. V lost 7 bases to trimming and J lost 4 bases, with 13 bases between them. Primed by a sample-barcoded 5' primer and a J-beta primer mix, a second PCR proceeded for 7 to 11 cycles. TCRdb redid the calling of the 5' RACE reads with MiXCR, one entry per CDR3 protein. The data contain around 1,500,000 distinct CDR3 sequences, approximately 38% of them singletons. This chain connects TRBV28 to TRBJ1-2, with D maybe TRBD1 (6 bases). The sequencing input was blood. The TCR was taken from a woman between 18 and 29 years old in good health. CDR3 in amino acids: CASTLTGTYGYTF. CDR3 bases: TGTGCCAGCACCCTAACAGGGACCTATGGCTACACCTTC.